This T cell receptor beta chain was captured by sequencing in a study of T cell repertoires and HLA-DP antigens (dated by TCRdb to between 2017 and 2018). Broadly, across the study: Using HeLa cells transduced to present allogeneic HLA-DP, the study set up an in vitro model of CD4+ T cell alloreactivity. Compared with self, one alloantigen differed at one amino acid in the peptide-binding groove and the other differed at ten, modelling structurally similar versus dissimilar alloantigens. Of the three donors, two were male and one was female, and their ages ranged from the 18-to-29 age band up to the 60-to-69 age band. Average DNA input was roughly 220 ng for sorted CD137+CD4+ samples, compared with 950 to 1,500 ng for pre-culture CD4+ samples. Paper-wide results and their limitations: Clonality of sorted CD137+ cells was similar against both alloantigens (about 0.4) and much higher than in pre-culture samples (about 0.037). Separate analysis of naive and memory CD4+ repertoires was not performed. Average cumulative frequency of clones undetected before culture was under 40% against one allele and approximately 55% against the other. The study was limited by having just a few donors, by relying on a non-physiological HeLa antigen-presenting system, and by using total CD4+ cells as responders.

Magnetic bead negative selection was used to isolate untouched CD4+ T cells from Ficoll-separated PBMC, with an average purity of about 98%. Untouched CD4+ T cells were isolated with magnetic beads from Ficoll-separated PBMC, and a purity of roughly 98% was reached with negligible CD8+ contamination. Peripheral blood mononuclear cells came from the buffy coats of a few healthy blood donors, who served as the study's donors. Each of the three donors was CMV seronegative. Genomic DNA was extracted with the DNeasy Blood & Tissue Kit. For each subject, genomic DNA from sorted CD137+CD4+ cells and from pre-culture CD4+ baseline samples underwent TCRB sequencing. TCRB CDR3 regions were amplified with the immunoSEQ multiplex PCR using forward primers for 54 TRBV segments and reverse primers for 13 TRBJ segments. Deep resolution, with a target of a few hundred thousand T cell genomes, was applied to the sequencing of pre-culture CD4+ samples. Amplicons were sequenced on an Illumina HiSeq System, producing 87 bp reads covering the CDR3. In the original analysis: PCR and sequencing errors in the reads were corrected, and alignment to IMGT reference sequences was used to define CDR3 regions. Synthetic template pools were used to estimate template counts and unique rearrangement counts. Clonality was computed as 1 minus Pielou's evenness. Richness was estimated with the Daley-Smith estimator. Morisita's index was used to measure repertoire overlap. Clones present in cultured samples but not detected in the pre-culture repertoire of the same donor were defined as low-abundance clones. As stored in TCRdb, this immuneACCESS dataset retains in-frame rearrangements with V and J assigned. A fraction of the clones does not appear; measured against another copy, unresolved V genes explain less than half of the discrepancy, and the remainder lacks a known reason. V and J calls and clone size are copied from that table; D and trimming were computed from the DNA. This sample comprises around 100,000 clones, 92% of them detected only once. Approximately 0.29% of the sample rests with the top ten.

Comment on this clone: Its antigen remains undetermined. Within one base of it there is no much larger clone, and no base qualities were kept.

This TCR was recovered from a woman between 18 and 29 years old in good health and CMV-seronegative. The sample taken for sequencing was CD4+ T cells from PBMCs.

The DNA is as follows: TGTGCCAGCAGCCCTTCCCCCTTAAACTATGGCTACACCTTC. Its coded protein is CASSPSPLNYGYTF. The chain is assembled from TRBV5-4 and TRBJ1-2; the D gene assignment is ambiguous. Sequences SGHNT (CDR1) and YYREEE (CDR2) are obtained from the germline V gene (reference sequence). V gives up 4 bases and J gives up 2 bases, and the segment between their germline ends measures 12 bases. CDR3 length: 14 amino acids, cysteine to phenylalanine. Kept here is only the CDR3 DNA, which spans 42 bases and is read in frame from base 1.